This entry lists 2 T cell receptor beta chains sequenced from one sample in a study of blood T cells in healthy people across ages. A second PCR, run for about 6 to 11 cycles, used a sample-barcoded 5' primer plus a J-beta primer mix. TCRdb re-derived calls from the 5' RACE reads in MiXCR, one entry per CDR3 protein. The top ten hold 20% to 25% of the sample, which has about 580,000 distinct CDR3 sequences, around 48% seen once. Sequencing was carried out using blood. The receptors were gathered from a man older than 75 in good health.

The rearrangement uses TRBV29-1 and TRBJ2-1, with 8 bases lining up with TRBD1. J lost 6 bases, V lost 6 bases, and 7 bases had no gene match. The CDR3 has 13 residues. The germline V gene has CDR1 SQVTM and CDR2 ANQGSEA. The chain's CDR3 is CSVRRDRPNEQFF. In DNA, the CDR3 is TGCAGCGTCCGGCGGGACAGGCCCAATGAGCAGTTCTTC.

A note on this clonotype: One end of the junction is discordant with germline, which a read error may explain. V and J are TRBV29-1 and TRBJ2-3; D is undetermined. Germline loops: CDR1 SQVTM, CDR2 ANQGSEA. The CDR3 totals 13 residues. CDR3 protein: CGVDWGFTDTQYF. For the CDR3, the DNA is TGCGGCGTTGATTGGGGATTCACAGATACGCAGTATTTT.